The present T cell receptor (beta chain) was sequenced within a study of blood T cells in healthy people across ages. Germline values: CDR1 DFQATT, CDR2 SNEGSKA (reference sequence). The CDR3 contains 14 residues. With V trimmed by 6 bases and J by 1 base, 7 bases remained unmatched. This clonotype was seen many times. Combining a sample-barcoded 5' primer with a J-beta primer mix, a second PCR ran for roughly 7 to 11 cycles. TCRdb itself ran the 5' RACE reads through MiXCR, one entry per CDR3 protein. The sample holds approximately 810,000 distinct CDR3 sequences, 29% seen once. This chain links TRBV20-1 with TRBJ2-7; 9 nucleotides line up with TRBD1. The sample comprised blood. The clonotype comes from a woman of 80 years or more in good health. CDR3 amino acids: CSAQPGQGSYEQYF. DNA for the CDR3: TGCAGTGCCCAGCCGGGACAGGGATCCTACGAGCAGTACTTC.